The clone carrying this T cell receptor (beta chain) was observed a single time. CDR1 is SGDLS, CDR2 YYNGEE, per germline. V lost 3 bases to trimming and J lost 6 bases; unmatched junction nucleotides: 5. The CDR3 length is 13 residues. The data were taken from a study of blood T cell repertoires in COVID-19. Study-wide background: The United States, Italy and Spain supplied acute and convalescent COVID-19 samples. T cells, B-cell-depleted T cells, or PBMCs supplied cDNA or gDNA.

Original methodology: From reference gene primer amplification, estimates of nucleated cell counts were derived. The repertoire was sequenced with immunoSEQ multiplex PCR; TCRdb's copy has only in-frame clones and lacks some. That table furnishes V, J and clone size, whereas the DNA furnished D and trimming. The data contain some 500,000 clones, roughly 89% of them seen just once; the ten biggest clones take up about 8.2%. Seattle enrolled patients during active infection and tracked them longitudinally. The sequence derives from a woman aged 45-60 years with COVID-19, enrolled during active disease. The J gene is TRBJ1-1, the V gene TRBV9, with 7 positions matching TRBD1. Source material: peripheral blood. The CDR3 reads CASSARTGPEAFF. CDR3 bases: TGTGCCAGCAGCGCCCGGACAGGTCCTGAAGCTTTCTTT.